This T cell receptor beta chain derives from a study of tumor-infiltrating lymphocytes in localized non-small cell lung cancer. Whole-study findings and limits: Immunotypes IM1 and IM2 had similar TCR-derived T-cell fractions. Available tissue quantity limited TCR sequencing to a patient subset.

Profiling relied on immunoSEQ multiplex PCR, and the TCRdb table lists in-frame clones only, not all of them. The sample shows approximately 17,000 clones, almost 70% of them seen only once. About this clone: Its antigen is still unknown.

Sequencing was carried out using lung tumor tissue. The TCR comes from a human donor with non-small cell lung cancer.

In DNA form, the CDR3 reads TGTGCCAGCAGCCGACTCATCTGGGGGGGCAATGAGCAGTTCTTC. Protein product: CASSRLIWGGNEQFF. The chain carries TRBV7-2 and TRBJ2-1; 7 bases match TRBD2. Germline V gene lookup returns CDR1 SGHTA and CDR2 FQGNSA. J lost 6 bases, V lost 5 bases, and 10 bases had no gene match. The CDR3 runs 15 residues. The whole variable domain, remainder taken from reference TRBV7-2 and TRBJ2-1, is GAGVSQSPSNKVTEKGKDVELRCDPISGHTALYWYRQSLGQGLEFLIYFQGNSAPDKSGLPSDRFSAERTGGSVSTLTIQRTQQEDSAVYLCASSRLIWGGNEQFFGPGTRLTVL.